A single sample gave rise to the 32 T cell receptor beta chains below, sequenced in a study of regulatory T cells in long-lasting Graves disease. Arm-PCR with iRepertoire HTBI primers amplified the CDR3 regions for these TCR beta libraries. TCRdb re-called the multiplex PCR reads through MiXCR, storing one row per CDR3 protein. The repertoire holds roughly 450,000 distinct CDR3 sequences, around 20% seen once, with about a quarter in the top ten. Described time point: persistent/refractory GD, antithyroid drugs over 5 years with positive TRAb. PBMCs were the source of the RNA used for TCR sequencing. The source was peripheral blood mononuclear cells (PBMCs), collected when the disease was refractory, from a patient treated with antithyroid drugs. The receptors stem from a female donor with Graves disease.

This clonotype came up a few times. V is TRBV6-1 and J is TRBJ2-7; a weak D match, TRBD1 (6 bases). This CDR3 contains 16 residues. The V gene lost 2 bases and the J gene lost 3 bases, with 17 bases spanning the gap. CDR1 is MNHNS, CDR2 SASEGT, per germline. CDR3 protein: CASSEKARQVHYEQYF. DNA of the CDR3: TGTGCCAGCAGTGAAAAGGCCCGACAGGTGCACTACGAGCAGTACTTC.

This clonotype was recorded many times. V is TRBV6-2 or TRBV6-3 and J is TRBJ1-1; D is undetermined. This CDR3 has 12 residues. CDR1 is MNHEY, CDR2 SVGEGT, per germline. Deletions cut 6 bases from V and 0 bases from J, with 5 bases between. The CDR3 loop is CASSRMNTEAFF. For the CDR3, the DNA is TGTGCCAGCAGCCGCATGAACACTGAAGCTTTCTTT.

This clonotype has only a few counts. This chain joins TRBV28 and TRBJ1-6, with 8 bases aligning to TRBD1. Trimming cost V 3 bases and J 6 bases; bases outside gene matches: 4. CDR1 and CDR2 (germline): MDHEN, SYDVKM. This CDR3 region has 15 residues. DNA of the CDR3: TGTGCCAGCAGTTTTCAGGGGGCTGGTAATTCACCCCTCCACTTT. It codes for CASSFQGAGNSPLHF.

V gene TRBV7-2 combines with J gene TRBJ2-2; TRBD1 matches at 9 bases. The CDR3 is 15 amino acids. J was trimmed by 6 bases and V by 3 bases; bases with no gene match: 5. Per the germline V gene, CDR1 is SGHTA and CDR2 is FQGNSA. The CDR3 nucleotides are TGTGCCAGCAGCTTGATGGGACAGGGTCCCGGGGAGCTGTTTTTT. Residues: CASSLMGQGPGELFF.

This clonotype was observed a handful of times. The rearrangement uses TRBV7-9 and TRBJ2-7; the match to TRBD2 covers 13 bases. V was pared by 5 bases and J by 7 bases, with 8 bases of the junction left unmatched. Germline assignment: CDR1 SEHNR and CDR2 FQNEAQ (reference sequence). The CDR3 covers 15 residues. CDR3 protein: CASSPITSGRGEQYF. The CDR3 DNA is TGTGCCAGCAGCCCGATAACTAGCGGGAGGGGTGAGCAGTACTTC.

CDR3 sequence: CAWSVDSSYEQYF. The CDR3 bases are TGTGCCTGGAGTGTGGACAGCTCCTACGAGCAGTACTTC. The chain couples TRBV30 to TRBJ2-7; maybe TRBD1 (6 bases). This CDR3 is 13 amino acids long. Looked up from germline, CDR1 is GTSNPN and CDR2 is SVGIG (reference sequence). Deletions cut 0 bases from V and 0 bases from J, with 6 bases between. Drawing the rest from reference TRBV30 and TRBJ2-7, the complete variable domain is SQTIHQWPATLVQPVGSPLSLECTVEGTSNPNLYWYRQAAGRGLQLLFYSVGIGQISSEVPQNLSASRPQDRQFILSSKKLLLSDSGFYLCAWSVDSSYEQYFGPGTRLTVT.

This clonotype was observed many times. The chain recombines TRBV28 with TRBJ2-7; D is undetermined. This CDR3 is built from 14 residues. Germline loops: CDR1 MDHEN, CDR2 SYDVKM. V was trimmed by 5 bases and J by 1 base, leaving 12 bases between them. The CDR3 spells CASSHRNPSYEQYF. The CDR3 nucleotides are TGTGCCAGCAGTCACCGCAACCCTTCCTACGAGCAGTACTTC. The variable domain in full, completed from reference TRBV28 and TRBJ2-7, reads DVKVTQSSRYLVKRTGEKVFLECVQDMDHENMFWYRQDPGLGLRLIYFSYDVKMKEKGDIPEGYSVSREKKERFSLILESASTNQTSMYLCASSHRNPSYEQYFGPGTRLTVT.

This chain joins TRBV3-1 and TRBJ2-7; possibly TRBD2 for D (6 bases). This CDR3 is built from 14 residues. Trimming cost V 5 bases and J 0 bases, with 11 bases left between them. From germline, CDR1 is LGHDT and CDR2 YNNKEL (reference sequence). The DNA of the CDR3 is TGTGCCAGCAGCTTCCGGGGGAACTCCTACGAGCAGTACTTC. Amino acid sequence: CASSFRGNSYEQYF.

This clonotype was recorded a few times. This chain uses TRBV19 with TRBJ2-1; 9 bases fit TRBD2. CDR1 and CDR2 (germline): LNHDA, SQIVND (reference sequence). There are 14 residues in the CDR3. With V trimmed by 3 bases and J by 6 bases, 3 bases remained unmatched. The CDR3 nucleotides read TGTGCCAGTAGTATCCTAGCGGGATTCAATGAGCAGTTCTTC. As protein: CASSILAGFNEQFF.

The sample holds many counts of this clonotype. This chain joins TRBV12-3 or TRBV12-4 and TRBJ2-7; 10 nucleotides match TRBD2. The CDR3 extends over 14 amino acids. The trim removed 4 bases at V and 7 bases at J, leaving 7 bases unmatched. The CDR3 region is CASSYPSGSKEQYF. The CDR3 DNA is TGTGCCAGCAGTTACCCTAGCGGGAGTAAAGAGCAGTACTTC.

In this sample, this clonotype turned up a few times. The chain combines TRBV3-1 with TRBJ1-3, with D unclear. Germline V gene sequence: CDR1 LGHDT, CDR2 YNNKEL (reference sequence). The CDR3 covers 12 residues. V was shortened by 0 bases and J by 7 bases, with 4 bases between the two germline ends. CDR3 sequence (DNA): TGTGCCAGCAGCCAAGAAGGGAACACCATATATTTT. Its protein product is CASSQEGNTIYF.

This clonotype was seen ten or more times. V is TRBV28 and J is TRBJ1-4; 9 positions match TRBD1. Germline V gene lookup returns CDR1 MDHEN and CDR2 SYDVKM. CDR3 size: 15 residues. The trim removed 6 bases at V and 8 bases at J, leaving 10 bases unmatched. CDR3 region: CASSPWTGEGEKLFF. CDR3 sequence (DNA): TGTGCCAGCAGCCCCTGGACAGGGGAAGGCGAAAAACTGTTTTTT.

The CDR3 DNA reads TGTGCCTGGGTAGTTAACTCCGGCGGGGAGCTGTTTTTT. Amino acid sequence: CAWVVNSGGELFF. The chain carries TRBV30 and TRBJ2-2; D unclear. With 5 bases removed from V and 7 bases from J, the gap between germline ends came to 14 bases. The CDR3 consists of 13 residues. Germline CDR1 is GTSNPN and CDR2 is SVGIG (reference sequence).

This clonotype has a count of ten or more. This chain links TRBV11-2 with TRBJ2-7; D tentatively reads TRBD1 or TRBD2 (5 bases each). Trimming stripped 8 bases from V and 1 base from J, with 15 bases between. This CDR3 comprises 14 residues. In germline, CDR1 is SGHAT, CDR2 FQNNGV. CDR3 nucleotide sequence: TGTGCCAGCGCGCTAGCAGGGTTATCCTACGAGCAGTACTTC. The encoded protein is CASALAGLSYEQYF.

This clonotype was recorded at least ten times. This chain links TRBV6-1 with TRBJ2-7, with TRBD2 as a possible D gene (6 bases). This CDR3 contains 15 residues. Germline CDR1 reads MNHNS; CDR2 reads SASEGT. The germline V and J ends were trimmed by 5 bases and 5 bases, with 19 bases remaining between them. Here the CDR3 reads CASSPAGGNGDEQYF. The DNA for the CDR3 is TGTGCCAGCAGTCCAGCAGGAGGGAACGGGGACGAGCAGTACTTC.

Regarding this clonotype: One junction end does not reproduce the germline sequence, and a read error may be involved. The chain carries TRBV4-1 and TRBJ1-5; D is unclear. The germline gives CDR1 MGHRA, CDR2 YSYEKL. The length of the CDR3 is 13 residues. The CDR3 loop is CASSQDPNQPQHF. The CDR3 coding sequence is TGTGCCAGCAGCCAGGACCCCAATCAGCCCCAGCATTTT.

A remark on this clonotype: This may come from a read error, since a much larger clone is one base off. The rearrangement joins TRBV30 to TRBJ2-7, with 9 bases that match TRBD1. The CDR3 has 12 amino acids. The germline V gene has CDR1 GTSNPN and CDR2 SVGIG (reference sequence). The CDR3 nucleotides are TGTACCTGGGGACAGGGTATATACGAGCAGTACTTC. It codes for CTWGQGIYEQYF.

This chain links TRBV20-1 with TRBJ2-2, with D perhaps TRBD1 or TRBD2 (5 bases each). Trimming left V 5 bases short and J 4 bases short, with 20 bases between. Germline loops: CDR1 DFQATT, CDR2 SNEGSKA (reference sequence). The CDR3 spans 16 residues. CDR3 residues: CSARLSLGPGTGELFF. The CDR3 coding sequence is TGCAGTGCTCGTCTTTCGCTGGGACCGGGCACCGGGGAGCTGTTTTTT.

This clonotype has at least ten counts. The chain couples TRBV29-1 to TRBJ1-2; D possibly corresponds to TRBD1 (5 bases). The CDR3 loop spans 14 amino acids. Per germline, CDR1 SQVTM and CDR2 ANQGSEA. V was clipped by 3 bases and J by 4 bases, with 15 bases between them. The chain's CDR3 is CSVDRQGPAYGYTF. The CDR3 coding sequence is TGCAGCGTTGACCGGCAGGGCCCAGCCTATGGCTACACCTTC.

This clonotype was counted at least ten times. The rearrangement links TRBV7-8 to TRBJ2-5, with D hard to call. Trimming took 4 bases from V and 1 from J, leaving 10 bases between them. This CDR3 is built from 14 residues. Germline V lookup: CDR1 SGHVS, CDR2 FQNEAQ. CDR3 loop: CASSSREAQETQYF. The CDR3 region has the DNA TGTGCCAGCAGCTCCAGAGAGGCCCAAGAGACCCAGTACTTC.

In this sample, this clonotype turned up many times. The genes are TRBV20-1 and TRBJ2-7; no firm D call. CDR3 length: 11 amino acids. Deletions cut 5 bases from V and 6 bases from J, with 11 bases between. Germline lookup yields CDR1 DFQATT and CDR2 SNEGSKA (reference sequence). DNA for the CDR3: TGCAGTGCTCAGATTACCAGCGAGCAGTACTTC. This translates into CSAQITSEQYF.

The CDR3 nucleotides read TGTGCCAGTACTCCCGGACAGGGACTAATCGAGCAGTACTTC. It encodes CASTPGQGLIEQYF. The chain uses TRBV19 and TRBJ2-7; possibly TRBD1 for D (8 bases). The CDR3 has 14 residues. Germline V gene sequence: CDR1 LNHDA, CDR2 SQIVND (reference sequence). The ends were cut back, 7 bases at V and 6 bases at J, with 19 bases in the middle.

The chain combines TRBV6-2 or TRBV6-3 with TRBJ2-7; 10 positions match TRBD2. V shed 6 bases, J shed 3 bases, and the junction held 11 bases outside the gene matches. CDR3 size: 16 residues. CDR1 is MNHEY, CDR2 SVGEGT, per germline. The CDR3 DNA reads TGTGCCAGCAGACCTAGCCTAGCGGGAGCCGGCTACGAGCAGTACTTC. It yields the protein CASRPSLAGAGYEQYF.

The chain couples TRBV7-9 to TRBJ1-2, with a tentative D call TRBD1 (5 bases). CDR1 SEHNR and CDR2 FQNEAQ come from the germline V gene (reference sequence). Trimming cost V 1 base and J 6 bases, with 9 bases left between them. The CDR3 runs to 13 residues. The CDR3 DNA sequence: TGTGCCAGCAGCTTAGTAGGGACCCATGGCTACACCTTC. Translating it yields CASSLVGTHGYTF. Full variable domain (rest looked up from reference TRBV7-9 and TRBJ1-2): DTGVSQNPRHKITKRGQNVTFRCDPISEHNRLYWYRQTLGQGPEFLTYFQNEAQLEKSRLLSDRFSAERPKGSFSTLEIQRTEQGDSAMYLCASSLVGTHGYTFGSGTRLTVV.

The chain uses TRBV29-1 and TRBJ1-1, with TRBD1 as a possible D gene (6 bases). The V gene's germline CDR1 is SQVTM and CDR2 ANQGSEA. CDR3 size: 17 residues. Trimming pared 6 bases from V and 0 bases from J, leaving 23 bases between. The CDR3 sequence: CSVPGRGPTMLNTEAFF. The CDR3 nucleotides are TGCAGCGTCCCTGGGCGGGGGCCTACTATGTTGAACACTGAAGCTTTCTTT.

This clonotype was seen ten or more times. The gene calls are TRBV15 and TRBJ1-2, with D unresolved. This CDR3 has 15 amino acids. Germline CDR1 LNHNV, CDR2 YYDKDF (reference sequence). The germline V and J ends were trimmed by 0 bases and 8 bases, with 16 bases remaining between them. CDR3 loop: CATSRDRNQGRGYTF. Written as DNA, the CDR3 is TGTGCCACCAGCAGAGACCGGAACCAAGGCCGGGGCTACACCTTC.

This clonotype was observed many times. This chain links TRBV2 with TRBJ2-2; a weak D match, TRBD1 (6 bases). The CDR3 is 15 residues long. Germline CDR1 is SNHLY and CDR2 is FYNNEI. The V and J ends lost 5 bases and 5 bases respectively, with 15 bases between them. CDR3 sequence: CASSMKTGQTGELFF. The CDR3 bases are TGTGCCAGCAGTATGAAAACAGGGCAAACCGGGGAGCTGTTTTTT.

The chain couples TRBV12-3 or TRBV12-4 to TRBJ1-6; no definite D call. With 2 bases removed from V and 6 bases from J, the gap between germline ends came to 5 bases. The CDR3 runs to 13 residues. CDR3 in amino acids: CASSLYSNSPLHF. The CDR3 region has the DNA TGTGCCAGCAGTTTATACAGTAATTCACCCCTCCACTTT.

This clonotype occurred many times. The genes are TRBV20-1 and TRBJ2-5; 11 nucleotides agree with TRBD2. Germline assignment: CDR1 DFQATT and CDR2 SNEGSKA (reference sequence). This CDR3 contains 16 residues. Trimming removed 5 bases from V and 5 bases from J; junction bases left unmatched: 13. The CDR3 loop is CSAGGTSGGHGETQYF. The CDR3 bases are TGCAGTGCTGGGGGGACTAGCGGAGGGCACGGGGAGACCCAGTACTTC.

This rearrangement joins TRBV2 to TRBJ1-1, with D possibly TRBD1 on 6 matching bases. Trimming took off 8 bases at V and 1 base at J, with 17 bases between the two ends. CDR1 SNHLY and CDR2 FYNNEI come from the germline V gene. The CDR3 consists of 15 residues. The CDR3, as DNA: TGTGCCAGCGCTCAGGACAGTCCCCGGAACACTGAAGCTTTCTTT. It yields the protein CASAQDSPRNTEAFF.

Concerning this clonotype itself: A read error may explain this, as a much larger clone is one base away. This chain joins TRBV28 and TRBJ1-4, with a weak D call TRBD1 (5 bases). Germline V gene lookup returns CDR1 MDHEN and CDR2 SYDVKM. Trimming cost V 8 bases and J 10 bases, with 23 bases left between them. This CDR3 comprises 15 residues. The CDR3 is CASQGGGFEGGKLFF. The CDR3 DNA is TGTGCCAGCCAGGGAGGAGGTTTCGAGGGTGGAAAACTGTTTTTT.

This clonotype came up a few times. The chain employs TRBV5-1 and TRBJ1-1, with TRBD1 matching over 11 bases. Trimming took 4 bases from V and 0 from J; bases not matched to a gene: 5. CDR1 is SGHRS and CDR2 is YFSETQ in the germline V gene. The CDR3 runs 16 residues. CDR3 sequence reads: CASSKGQGVLNTEAFF. CDR3 DNA sequence: TGCGCCAGCAGCAAGGGACAGGGGGTCTTGAACACTGAAGCTTTCTTT.